The rows below give T cell receptor beta chains drawn from one sample of a study of low-dose radiotherapy and immunotherapy resistance in tumors. TCRdb redid the calling of the reads with MiXCR, one entry per CDR3 protein. The sample holds more than 85,000 distinct CDR3 sequences, 9.4% seen once. This specimen consisted of PBMCs, obtained before treatment. These receptors came from a male donor with prostate cancer. Both conserved end residues are part of each CDR3. D genes are given only for firm matches. Clone size is stated in some rows and not others, as once, few, many or a class when expanded.

v_gene: TRBV6-1
d_gene: .
j_gene: TRBJ1-1
abundance: few
CDR3nt: TGTGCCAGCAGACTGGACGGAGACTTTTTGGCTTTCTTT
CDR3aa: CASRLDGDFLAFF

v_gene: TRBV29-1
d_gene: .
j_gene: TRBJ2-6
abundance: many
CDR3nt: TGCAGCGGGCGAAACTCTGGGGCCAACGTCCTGACTTTC
CDR3aa: CSGRNSGANVLTF

v_gene: TRBV28
d_gene: .
j_gene: TRBJ2-1
abundance: many
CDR3nt: TGTGCCAGCAGTTTAGCCGGGGGAGCAGGCAATGAGCAGTTCTTC
CDR3aa: CASSLAGGAGNEQFF

v_gene: TRBV12-3/TRBV12-4
d_gene: TRBD2
j_gene: TRBJ2-7
abundance: many
CDR3nt: TGTGCCAGCAGTCCGGGACTAGGGAATGACTACGAGCAGTACTTC
CDR3aa: CASSPGLGNDYEQYF

v_gene: TRBV21-1
d_gene: .
j_gene: TRBJ2-4
abundance: many
CDR3nt: TGTGCCAGCAGCAGGGACAGGGGGATCGGCATTCAGTACTTC
CDR3aa: CASSRDRGIGIQYF

v_gene: TRBV6-2/TRBV6-3
d_gene: TRBD2
j_gene: TRBJ2-3
abundance: many
CDR3nt: TGTGCCGCTAGCGGGAGGTCAGATACGCAGTATTTT
CDR3aa: CAASGRSDTQYF

v_gene: TRBV5-1
d_gene: .
j_gene: TRBJ2-7
abundance: many
CDR3nt: TGCGCCAGCAGCCCAGACAGGGCGGGAAACGAGCAGTACTTC
CDR3aa: CASSPDRAGNEQYF

v_gene: TRBV6-8
d_gene: .
j_gene: TRBJ1-4
abundance: .
CDR3nt: TGTGCCAGCAGTTACGACCCCTCCAGGGGTGAAAAACTGTTTTTT
CDR3aa: CASSYDPSRGEKLFF

v_gene: TRBV4-3
d_gene: .
j_gene: TRBJ2-1
abundance: many
CDR3nt: TGCGCCAGCAGCCAGAGCGGAAGCTCCTACAATGAGCAGTTCTTC
CDR3aa: CASSQSGSSYNEQFF

v_gene: TRBV5-1
d_gene: .
j_gene: TRBJ2-2
abundance: many
CDR3nt: TGCGCCAGCAGCTTGGGTTCCTCCGGGGAGCTGTTTTTT
CDR3aa: CASSLGSSGELFF

v_gene: TRBV20-1
d_gene: TRBD2
j_gene: TRBJ2-3
abundance: .
CDR3nt: TGCAGTGGCCGACTAGCGGATAACACAGATACGCAGTATTTT
CDR3aa: CSGRLADNTDTQYF

v_gene: TRBV28
d_gene: TRBD1
j_gene: TRBJ2-2
abundance: .
CDR3nt: TGTGCCAGCAGGACACAGGGGCCCGGGGAGCTGTTTTTT
CDR3aa: CASRTQGPGELFF

v_gene: TRBV5-5
d_gene: .
j_gene: TRBJ2-3
abundance: .
CDR3nt: TGTGCCAGCAGCTTGGAGACTCGGGGGGCGGCGGGCCCAGATACGCAGTATTTT
CDR3aa: CASSLETRGAAGPDTQYF

v_gene: TRBV28
d_gene: TRBD1
j_gene: TRBJ1-5
abundance: many
CDR3nt: TGTGCCAGCAGTTCCGCAGGGGGATCAGAGCAGCCCCAGCATTTT
CDR3aa: CASSSAGGSEQPQHF

v_gene: TRBV9
d_gene: .
j_gene: TRBJ2-7
abundance: many
CDR3nt: TGTGCCAGCAGCGTGGAGCGGAATACCTACGAGCAGTACTTC
CDR3aa: CASSVERNTYEQYF

v_gene: TRBV13
d_gene: TRBD2
j_gene: TRBJ2-1
abundance: many
CDR3nt: TGTGCCAGCAGCGTTACGGGAGGGCCCAATGAGCAGTTCTTC
CDR3aa: CASSVTGGPNEQFF

v_gene: TRBV7-2
d_gene: .
j_gene: TRBJ2-7
abundance: many
CDR3nt: TGTGCCAGCAGCTTTGGCGACAGAACCTACGAGCAGTACTTC
CDR3aa: CASSFGDRTYEQYF

v_gene: TRBV18
d_gene: .
j_gene: TRBJ1-2
abundance: .
CDR3nt: TGTGCCAGCTCACCAACGTCCCTCACGGTTCTGGGTGGCTACACCTTC
CDR3aa: CASSPTSLTVLGGYTF

v_gene: TRBV7-2
d_gene: TRBD2
j_gene: TRBJ2-5
abundance: many
CDR3nt: TGTGCCAGCAGCTGGGGGAGCGGGACCCAAGAGACCCAGTACTTC
CDR3aa: CASSWGSGTQETQYF

v_gene: TRBV4-2
d_gene: TRBD2
j_gene: TRBJ2-7
abundance: many
CDR3nt: TGTGCCAGCAGCCAAGATAGCGGGAGGGGCAACGAGCAGTACTTC
CDR3aa: CASSQDSGRGNEQYF

v_gene: TRBV19
d_gene: .
j_gene: TRBJ1-5
abundance: many
CDR3nt: TGTGCCAGTAGTGGCAGGGCTGGCAATCAGCCCCAGCATTTT
CDR3aa: CASSGRAGNQPQHF

v_gene: TRBV7-9
d_gene: .
j_gene: TRBJ2-1
abundance: many
CDR3nt: TGTGCCAGCAGCTTATCCGGGACTTACAATGAGCAGTTCTTC
CDR3aa: CASSLSGTYNEQFF

v_gene: TRBV4-3
d_gene: .
j_gene: TRBJ2-3
abundance: many
CDR3nt: TGCGCCAGCAGCCAAGAAGGGACCCCAACAGATACGCAGTATTTT
CDR3aa: CASSQEGTPTDTQYF

v_gene: TRBV3-1
d_gene: .
j_gene: TRBJ2-5
abundance: many
CDR3nt: TGTGCCAGCAGCCAATTAAAGGACGGTGGGACCCAGTACTTC
CDR3aa: CASSQLKDGGTQYF

v_gene: TRBV20-1
d_gene: .
j_gene: TRBJ1-2
abundance: many
CDR3nt: TGCAGTGCTAGCAGACAGCCAGACATCTATGGCTACACCTTC
CDR3aa: CSASRQPDIYGYTF

v_gene: TRBV12-3/TRBV12-4
d_gene: .
j_gene: TRBJ1-1
abundance: many
CDR3nt: TGTGCCAGCAAGGTAGCGGGGGAAGCTTTCTTT
CDR3aa: CASKVAGEAFF

v_gene: TRBV7-2
d_gene: TRBD2
j_gene: TRBJ2-2
abundance: many
CDR3nt: TGTGCCAGCAGCTTAGTCGCACTAGCGGGAGCGAACACCGGGGAGCTGTTTTTT
CDR3aa: CASSLVALAGANTGELFF

v_gene: TRBV18
d_gene: TRBD2
j_gene: TRBJ2-1
abundance: many
CDR3nt: TGTGCCAGCTCACCACCTAGCGGGAGGGACAATGAGCAGTTCTTC
CDR3aa: CASSPPSGRDNEQFF

v_gene: TRBV6-6
d_gene: TRBD1
j_gene: TRBJ1-5
abundance: many
CDR3nt: TGTGCCAGCAAGGACAGGGGAAAGGTTCAGCCCCAGCATTTT
CDR3aa: CASKDRGKVQPQHF

v_gene: TRBV12-3/TRBV12-4
d_gene: .
j_gene: TRBJ1-1
abundance: many
CDR3nt: TGTGCCAGCAGTTTATGGGAGGGAGGGTCTGAAGCTTTCTTT
CDR3aa: CASSLWEGGSEAFF

v_gene: TRBV7-3
d_gene: TRBD2
j_gene: TRBJ2-3
abundance: many
CDR3nt: TGTGCCAGCAGCTTACTCCCTGGACTAGCGGGAGTGACCGATACGCAGTATTTT
CDR3aa: CASSLLPGLAGVTDTQYF

v_gene: TRBV3-1
d_gene: TRBD2
j_gene: TRBJ2-1
abundance: many
CDR3nt: TGTGCCAGCAGCCAAGATTACGGGCGGGAGGGCCAGTTCTTC
CDR3aa: CASSQDYGREGQFF

v_gene: TRBV30
d_gene: TRBD1
j_gene: TRBJ2-7
abundance: few
CDR3nt: TGTGCCTGGAACTCCGGGACAGGGACCCACGAGCAGTACTTC
CDR3aa: CAWNSGTGTHEQYF

v_gene: TRBV10-3
d_gene: .
j_gene: TRBJ2-6
abundance: many
CDR3nt: TGTGCCATCAGTGATCTGGGTGACGGGGCCAACGTCCTGACTTTC
CDR3aa: CAISDLGDGANVLTF

v_gene: TRBV20-1
d_gene: .
j_gene: TRBJ2-1
abundance: many
CDR3nt: TGCAGTGCTAGAGATATGGGACTTGATTACAATGAGCAGTTCTTC
CDR3aa: CSARDMGLDYNEQFF

v_gene: TRBV12-3/TRBV12-4
d_gene: .
j_gene: TRBJ2-7
abundance: many
CDR3nt: TGTGCCAGCAGTTTAGCGGGACGAGTGGGGGAGCAGTACTTC
CDR3aa: CASSLAGRVGEQYF

v_gene: TRBV28
d_gene: TRBD2
j_gene: TRBJ2-3
abundance: many
CDR3nt: TGTGCCAGCAGCTCCCGCGGGGGATTTAGCACAGATACGCAGTATTTT
CDR3aa: CASSSRGGFSTDTQYF

v_gene: TRBV7-2
d_gene: .
j_gene: TRBJ1-1
abundance: .
CDR3nt: TGTGCCAGCAGCTTAATCCGGAACCCCCCTGAAGCTTTCTTT
CDR3aa: CASSLIRNPPEAFF

v_gene: TRBV9
d_gene: .
j_gene: TRBJ1-4
abundance: many
CDR3nt: TGTGCCAGCAGCGTAGTAGTAGTCGAGGAGGGGTCGACTAATGAAAAACTGTTTTTT
CDR3aa: CASSVVVVEEGSTNEKLFF

v_gene: TRBV7-2
d_gene: .
j_gene: TRBJ1-1
abundance: many
CDR3nt: TGTGCCAGCAGCTTAGAATTGAGCAGGCTTAACACTGAAGCTTTCTTT
CDR3aa: CASSLELSRLNTEAFF

v_gene: TRBV4-1
d_gene: TRBD1
j_gene: TRBJ2-6
abundance: many
CDR3nt: TGCGCCAGCAGCCCGGGACAGGGGGCGTCTGGGGCCAACGTCCTGACTTTC
CDR3aa: CASSPGQGASGANVLTF

v_gene: TRBV24-1
d_gene: .
j_gene: TRBJ2-3
abundance: many
CDR3nt: TGTGCCACCAGTGATTCGAGACAGGGCACAGATACGCAGTATTTT
CDR3aa: CATSDSRQGTDTQYF

v_gene: TRBV20-1
d_gene: TRBD1
j_gene: TRBJ2-2
abundance: many
CDR3nt: TGCAGTGCTGACAGGGGCCCCGGGGAGCTGTTTTTT
CDR3aa: CSADRGPGELFF

v_gene: TRBV29-1
d_gene: TRBD1
j_gene: TRBJ2-4
abundance: many
CDR3nt: TGCAGCGTCGTGGGACAGGAAAACATTCAGTACTTC
CDR3aa: CSVVGQENIQYF

v_gene: TRBV5-1
d_gene: .
j_gene: TRBJ2-1
abundance: many
CDR3nt: TGCGCCAGCAGCTTGGCAGGGGCCATGGCGTTACGGAATGAGCAGTTCTTC
CDR3aa: CASSLAGAMALRNEQFF

v_gene: TRBV19
d_gene: .
j_gene: TRBJ2-7
abundance: many
CDR3nt: TGTGCCAGTAGCGACAGAGCCTACGAGCAGTACTTC
CDR3aa: CASSDRAYEQYF

v_gene: TRBV4-3
d_gene: .
j_gene: TRBJ2-1
abundance: many
CDR3nt: TGCGCCAGCAGCCGGGTCATACAAAACAATGAGCAGTTCTTC
CDR3aa: CASSRVIQNNEQFF

v_gene: TRBV10-3
d_gene: TRBD1
j_gene: TRBJ1-5
abundance: many
CDR3nt: TGTGCCATCAGTGATGGACAGGACAGCAATCAGCCCCAGCATTTT
CDR3aa: CAISDGQDSNQPQHF

v_gene: TRBV29-1
d_gene: .
j_gene: TRBJ2-1
abundance: many
CDR3nt: TGCAGCGTTGACGCTGACCCCGGGACTCGTAATGAGCAGTTCTTC
CDR3aa: CSVDADPGTRNEQFF

v_gene: TRBV29-1
d_gene: .
j_gene: TRBJ2-3
abundance: many
CDR3nt: TGCAGCGTTGCCAGGGGGGGGTTTCTAGCGAGCACAGATACGCAGTATTTT
CDR3aa: CSVARGGFLASTDTQYF

v_gene: TRBV4-3
d_gene: TRBD1
j_gene: TRBJ2-5
abundance: many
CDR3nt: TGCGCCAGCAGCCCAAACGGCAGGGGGATGGAGACCCAGTACTTC
CDR3aa: CASSPNGRGMETQYF

v_gene: TRBV7-3
d_gene: TRBD2
j_gene: TRBJ2-7
abundance: .
CDR3nt: TGTGCCAGCAGCTCCCCCCCCGGGACTAGCGGTTCCTACGAGCAGTACTTC
CDR3aa: CASSSPPGTSGSYEQYF

v_gene: TRBV4-2
d_gene: .
j_gene: TRBJ2-5
abundance: many
CDR3nt: TGTGCCAGCAGCCCGGGACATTGGGAGACCCAGTACTTC
CDR3aa: CASSPGHWETQYF

v_gene: TRBV24-1
d_gene: .
j_gene: TRBJ2-2
abundance: many
CDR3nt: TGTGCCACCAGCCCCAAAGCCGGGACCGCGAACACCGGGGAGCTGTTTTTT
CDR3aa: CATSPKAGTANTGELFF

v_gene: TRBV29-1
d_gene: TRBD2
j_gene: TRBJ2-1
abundance: many
CDR3nt: TGCAGCGGGCGGGAGGCAGCGCCGAGCGAGCAGTTCTTC
CDR3aa: CSGREAAPSEQFF

v_gene: TRBV12-3/TRBV12-4
d_gene: .
j_gene: TRBJ2-3
abundance: many
CDR3nt: TGTGCCAGCAGTTTATCCTCCGGGGCGGATACGCAGTATTTT
CDR3aa: CASSLSSGADTQYF

v_gene: TRBV7-6
d_gene: .
j_gene: TRBJ2-1
abundance: many
CDR3nt: TGTGCCAGCAGCCCCGGCAAGCGAGGAGATGAGCAGTTCTTC
CDR3aa: CASSPGKRGDEQFF

v_gene: TRBV3-1
d_gene: .
j_gene: TRBJ2-5
abundance: .
CDR3nt: TGTGCCAGCAGCCAAGATGAGGAGACCCAGTACTTC
CDR3aa: CASSQDEETQYF